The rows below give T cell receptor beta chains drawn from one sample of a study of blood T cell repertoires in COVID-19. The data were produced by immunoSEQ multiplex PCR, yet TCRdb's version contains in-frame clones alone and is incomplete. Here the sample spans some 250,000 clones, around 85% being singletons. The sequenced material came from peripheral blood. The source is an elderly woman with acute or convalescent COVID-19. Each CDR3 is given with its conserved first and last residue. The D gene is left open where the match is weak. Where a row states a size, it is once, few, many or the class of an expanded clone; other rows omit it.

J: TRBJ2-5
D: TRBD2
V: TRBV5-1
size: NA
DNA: TGCGCCAGCAGTTCTAGCGGGGAACCCCAAGAGACCCAGTACTTC
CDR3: CASSSSGEPQETQYF

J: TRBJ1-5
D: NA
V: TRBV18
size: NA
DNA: TGTGCCAGCTCACCCCCAGGCGGACTTAGCAATCAGCCCCAGCATTTT
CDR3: CASSPPGGLSNQPQHF

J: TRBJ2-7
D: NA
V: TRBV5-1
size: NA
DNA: TGCGCCAGCAGCCTAAGAGGGTTCCCCTACGAGCAGTACTTC
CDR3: CASSLRGFPYEQYF

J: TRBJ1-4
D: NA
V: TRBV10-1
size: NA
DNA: TGCGCCAGCAGTGAGAGCGGGATGGCTAATGAAAAACTGTTTTTT
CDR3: CASSESGMANEKLFF

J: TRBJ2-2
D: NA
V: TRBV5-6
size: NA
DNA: TGTGCCAGCAGCTTAGGAGGGGCGATCGGGGAGCTGTTTTTT
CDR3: CASSLGGAIGELFF

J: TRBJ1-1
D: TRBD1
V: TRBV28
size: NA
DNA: TGTGCCAGCAGTCTCCCTCAGGGGGCCACTCGGACTGAAGCTTTCTTT
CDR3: CASSLPQGATRTEAFF

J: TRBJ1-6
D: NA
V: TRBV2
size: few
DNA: TGTGCCAGCAGGCCGGGATCTTATAATTCACCCCTCCACTTT
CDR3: CASRPGSYNSPLHF

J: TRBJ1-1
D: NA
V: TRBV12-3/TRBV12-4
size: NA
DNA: TGTGCCAGCTCTCTCCGGGGGACCCCTGAAGCTTTCTTT
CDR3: CASSLRGTPEAFF

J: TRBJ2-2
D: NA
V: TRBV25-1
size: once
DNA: TGTGCCAGCAGTGGTAGGGGGAACACCGGGGAGCTGTTTTTT
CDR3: CASSGRGNTGELFF

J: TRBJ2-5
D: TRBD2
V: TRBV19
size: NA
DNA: TGTGCCAGTAGTATGGCCGGGACTAGCGGGATCGAGACCCAGTACTTC
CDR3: CASSMAGTSGIETQYF

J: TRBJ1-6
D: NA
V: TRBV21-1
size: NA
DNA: TGTGCCAGCAGCAATGGGGACTCATCGAGCTCCTATAATTCACCCCTCCACTTT
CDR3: CASSNGDSSSSYNSPLHF

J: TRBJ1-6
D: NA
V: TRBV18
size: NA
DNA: TGTGCCAGCTCACCAGGGGGGGTTTTACTCCACTTT
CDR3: CASSPGGVLLHF

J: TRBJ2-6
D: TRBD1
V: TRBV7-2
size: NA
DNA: TGTGCCAGCAGCTTCGGGACAGCCGACTCTGGGGCCAACGTCCTGACTTTC
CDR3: CASSFGTADSGANVLTF

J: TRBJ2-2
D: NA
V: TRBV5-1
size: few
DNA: TGCGCCAGCAGCTTGCTGGGGCCAGGGAACACCGGGGAGCTGTTTTTT
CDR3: CASSLLGPGNTGELFF

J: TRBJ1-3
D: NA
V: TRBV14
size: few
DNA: TGTGCCAGCAGCCAAGATCTCGTGGCCTCTGGAAACACCATATATTTT
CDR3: CASSQDLVASGNTIYF

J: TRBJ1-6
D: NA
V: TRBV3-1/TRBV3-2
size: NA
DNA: TGTGCCAGCAGCACCGGACAGAGGAATTCACCCCTCCACTTT
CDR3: CASSTGQRNSPLHF

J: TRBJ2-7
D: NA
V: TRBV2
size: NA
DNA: TGTGCCAGCAGTCCTCGGGGTTACGAGCAGTACTTC
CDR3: CASSPRGYEQYF

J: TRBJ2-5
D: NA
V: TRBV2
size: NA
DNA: TGTGCCAGCAGTGCAGCTAGCAGACAAGAGACCCAGTACTTC
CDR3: CASSAASRQETQYF

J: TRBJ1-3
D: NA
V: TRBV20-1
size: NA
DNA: TGCAGTGCTAGTGGACACTTTCCTGGAAACACCATATATTTT
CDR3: CSASGHFPGNTIYF

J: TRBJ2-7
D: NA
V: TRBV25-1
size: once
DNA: TGTGCCAGCAGTGAACCGGGGAGCTCCTACGAGCAGTACTTC
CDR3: CASSEPGSSYEQYF

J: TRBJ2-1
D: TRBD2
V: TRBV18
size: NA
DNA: TGTGCCAGCTCACCACCGGGCGGGGGGGCCTACAATGAGCAGTTCTTC
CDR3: CASSPPGGGAYNEQFF

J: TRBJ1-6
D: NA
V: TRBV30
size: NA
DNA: TGTGCCTGGAGTGCGAGCAGGGGAAGGAATTCACCCCTCCACTTT
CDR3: CAWSASRGRNSPLHF

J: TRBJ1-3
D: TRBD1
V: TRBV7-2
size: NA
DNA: TGTGCCAGCAGCTTAGACAGGGGGCCTGGAAACACCATATATTTT
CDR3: CASSLDRGPGNTIYF

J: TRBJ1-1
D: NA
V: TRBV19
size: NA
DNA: TGTGCCAGTAGTATAGATGGGGGCCTGAACACTGAAGCTTTCTTT
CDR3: CASSIDGGLNTEAFF

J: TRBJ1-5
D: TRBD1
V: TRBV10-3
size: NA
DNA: TGTGCCATCAGTGAGTCGTTGGGACAGGTAGGCCAGCCCCAGCATTTT
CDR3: CAISESLGQVGQPQHF

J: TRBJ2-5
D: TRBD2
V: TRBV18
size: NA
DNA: TGTGCCAGCTCACCACAAGGGACTAACCAAGAGACCCAGTACTTC
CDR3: CASSPQGTNQETQYF

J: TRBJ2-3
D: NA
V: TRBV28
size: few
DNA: TGTGCCAGCAGTTTGTATCTAGGCCAGGGGACAGATACGCAGTATTTT
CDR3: CASSLYLGQGTDTQYF

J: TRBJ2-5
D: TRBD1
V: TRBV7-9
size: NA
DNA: TGTGCCAGCAGCCGGCGCGAACCGTACAGGGGTCAGGGAGAGACCCAGTACTTC
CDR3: CASSRREPYRGQGETQYF

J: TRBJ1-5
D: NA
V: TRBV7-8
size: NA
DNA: TGTGCCAGCAGCTTAGCCCAGGGAGGTAATCAGCCCCAGCATTTT
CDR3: CASSLAQGGNQPQHF

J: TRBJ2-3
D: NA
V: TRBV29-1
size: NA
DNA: TGCAGCGTTGTAGGGGGGGGTACCTGGAAAGATACGCAGTATTTT
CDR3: CSVVGGGTWKDTQYF

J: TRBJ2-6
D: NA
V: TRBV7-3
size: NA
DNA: TGTGCCAGCAGCCCCGAATCCCGGTCTGGGGCCAACGTCCTGACTTTC
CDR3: CASSPESRSGANVLTF

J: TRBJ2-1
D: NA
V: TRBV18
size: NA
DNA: TGTGCCAGCTCACCAATGAGGGTGGGGAATGAGCAGTTCTTC
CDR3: CASSPMRVGNEQFF

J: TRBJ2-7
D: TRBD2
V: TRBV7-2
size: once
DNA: TGTGCCAGCAGCGTTAGCGGGGGGGCCAGAGGGTTCTACGAGCAGTACTTC
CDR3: CASSVSGGARGFYEQYF

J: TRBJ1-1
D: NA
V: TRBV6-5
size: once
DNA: TGTGCCAGCAGAGGAGGGCAGATGAACACTGAAGCTTTCTTT
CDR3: CASRGGQMNTEAFF

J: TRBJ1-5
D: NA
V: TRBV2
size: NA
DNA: TGTGCCAGCAGTCTCAGGGGAATCGGACTCGGGCAGCCCCAGCATTTT
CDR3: CASSLRGIGLGQPQHF

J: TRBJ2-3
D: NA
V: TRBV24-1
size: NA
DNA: TGTGCCACCAGTGATTCACCAGGGGGCGGGGGATGGTATTTT
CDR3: CATSDSPGGGGWYF

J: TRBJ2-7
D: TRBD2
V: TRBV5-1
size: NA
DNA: TGCGCCAGCAGCTTGGGGCTCCAGCCCCGGGGGGGCGCCGAGCAGTACTTC
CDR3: CASSLGLQPRGGAEQYF

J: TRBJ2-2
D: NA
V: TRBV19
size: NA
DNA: TGTGCCAGTAGGGGCGTGGGGGCCACCGGGGAGCTGTTTTTT
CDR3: CASRGVGATGELFF

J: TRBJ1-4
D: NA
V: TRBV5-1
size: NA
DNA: TGCGCCAGCAGCTTGGGGGCAGGGGTCGAAGAAAAACTGTTTTTT
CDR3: CASSLGAGVEEKLFF

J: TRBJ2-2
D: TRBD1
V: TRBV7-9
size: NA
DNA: TGTGCCAGCAGCTTATCGGGGACAGGGGTGTCGAACACCGGGGAGCTGTTTTTT
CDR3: CASSLSGTGVSNTGELFF

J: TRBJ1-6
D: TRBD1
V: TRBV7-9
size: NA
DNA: TGTGCCAGCAGCTCGACAGGGGGGAATTCACCCCTCCACTTT
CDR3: CASSSTGGNSPLHF

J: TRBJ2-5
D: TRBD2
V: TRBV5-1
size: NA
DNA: TGCGCCAGCAGCTTGGACCAGTGGACTAGCGGGGTAGAGACCCAGTACTTC
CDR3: CASSLDQWTSGVETQYF

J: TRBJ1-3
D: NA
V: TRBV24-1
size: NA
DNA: TGTGCCACCAGTGACAGTGGAAACACCATATATTTT
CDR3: CATSDSGNTIYF

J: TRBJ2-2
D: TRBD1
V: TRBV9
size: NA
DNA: TGTGCCAGCAACCGGGACAGGGTCAACACCGGGGAGCTGTTTTTT
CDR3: CASNRDRVNTGELFF

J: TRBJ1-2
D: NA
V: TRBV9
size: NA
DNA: TGTGCCAGCAGCTTTACAGGGAATCACTATGGCTACACCTTC
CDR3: CASSFTGNHYGYTF